One sample yielded the 25 T cell receptor beta chains listed below, sequenced in a study of vaccination and CD4 T cells after COVID-19. The Oncomine TCR Beta short-read assay generated sequence data from the DNA of cultured CD4+ T cells. TCRdb redid the calling of the PCR reads with MiXCR, one entry per CDR3 protein. Seen here are more than 13,000 distinct CDR3 sequences, approximately 50% observed once, and the top ten hold about 4.5%. As for treatment: roughly ten-day PBMC culture with coronavirus spike peptide pools or control peptides (ViraFEST assay). These receptors are not linked to any known antigen. The sequencing here drew on CD4+ T cells from blood, cultured in vitro, taken before SARS-CoV-2 vaccination. These receptor sequences come from a human donor who had recovered from COVID-19.

There are a few counts of this clonotype. This chain uses TRBV6-1 with TRBJ1-5; 12 nucleotides line up with TRBD1. From germline, CDR1 is MNHNS and CDR2 SASEGT. Germline trimming cut 9 bases from V and 0 bases from J; bases unmatched to any gene: 6. CDR3 length: 16 amino acids. The CDR3 DNA reads as TGTGCCAGAATGGGACAGGGGGCTGTTAGCAATCAGCCCCAGCATTTT. This gives the protein CARMGQGAVSNQPQHF.

The chain has TRBV6-1 and TRBJ2-3, with no clear D. Looked up from germline, CDR1 is MNHNS and CDR2 is SASEGT. This CDR3 is 12 amino acids long. Trimming removed 8 bases at V and 2 bases at J, with 8 bases between. The CDR3 loop is CASRRNTDTQYF. The CDR3 DNA reads TGTGCCAGCCGACGAAACACAGATACGCAGTATTTT.

The rearrangement joins TRBV6-1 to TRBJ2-2, with 8 bases identical to TRBD2. Germline loops: CDR1 MNHNS, CDR2 SASEGT. This CDR3 is 16 amino acids long. After removal of 2 bases from V and 4 bases from J, the junction contained 6 bases not matched to a gene. The CDR3 DNA sequence: TGTGCCAGCAGTGAACAGGGACTAGTCAGCACCGGGGAGCTGTTTTTT. It is translated as CASSEQGLVSTGELFF.

This chain uses TRBV2 with TRBJ2-7; 9 nucleotides align to TRBD2. CDR1 and CDR2 from the germline V gene are SNHLY and FYNNEI. The J segment lost 6 bases and the V segment lost 4 bases, leaving 7 bases of the junction unmatched. This CDR3 has 14 amino acids. This chain's CDR3 is CASSVGTSFSEQYF. The CDR3 DNA reads as TGTGCCAGCAGTGTGGGGACTAGCTTTTCCGAGCAGTACTTC.

The rearrangement uses TRBV2 and TRBJ2-5; D is unresolved. Germline V gene data show CDR1 as SNHLY and CDR2 as FYNNEI. This CDR3 is 13 amino acids long. The V end was cut by 8 bases, the J end by 2 bases, with 12 bases between. The CDR3 loop reads CASGVERQETQYF. In DNA form, the CDR3 reads TGTGCCAGCGGGGTAGAGAGGCAAGAGACCCAGTACTTC.

This chain links TRBV5-1 with TRBJ1-2; TRBD1 matches 10 bases. Germline CDR1 SGHRS, CDR2 YFSETQ. The CDR3 covers 16 residues. The J segment lost 6 bases and the V segment lost 4 bases, leaving 12 bases of the junction unmatched. The CDR3 here is CASSGAGTGELDGYTF. The CDR3 coding sequence is TGCGCCAGCAGCGGTGCCGGGACAGGGGAATTAGATGGCTACACCTTC.

In its sample, this clonotype was seen a few times. This rearrangement joins TRBV6-2 or TRBV6-3 to TRBJ2-3, with no clear D. This CDR3 has 12 residues. Germline CDR1 and CDR2: MNHEY and SVGEGT. V was shortened by 5 bases and J by 4 bases, with 7 bases between the two germline ends. The CDR3 DNA follows: TGTGCCAGCAGTGGTAGCTCAGATACGCAGTATTTT. Translating gives CASSGSSDTQYF.

The chain carries TRBV7-8 and TRBJ2-3; D not certain. CDR1 and CDR2 (germline): SGHVS, FQNEAQ. Trimming cost V 5 bases and J 6 bases, with 9 bases left between them. The CDR3 spans 12 residues. CDR3 coding DNA: TGTGCCAGCAGCCGGGCTAGGGATACGCAGTATTTT. Translating gives CASSRARDTQYF.

Regarding this clonotype: Compared with germline, one end of the junction differs, possibly owing to a read error. The J gene is TRBJ2-7, the V gene TRBV12-3 or TRBV12-4, with 8 bases identical to TRBD2. The CDR3 is made up of 14 amino acids. CDR3 sequence reads: CASSLAGNSYEQYF. The CDR3 DNA sequence: TGTGCCAGCAGTCTAGCGGGCAACTCCTACGAGCAGTACTTC.

The J gene is TRBJ1-6, the V gene TRBV19; perhaps TRBD1 as D (5 bases). Trimming stripped 7 bases from V and 5 bases from J, with 12 bases between. The CDR3 has 14 amino acids. Per the germline V gene, CDR1 is LNHDA and CDR2 is SQIVND (reference sequence). CDR3 region: CASTGPQDNSPLHF. CDR3 DNA sequence: TGTGCCAGTACGGGGCCCCAGGATAATTCACCCCTCCACTTT.

The V gene is TRBV6-2 or TRBV6-3, the J gene TRBJ2-7, with D maybe TRBD2 (6 bases). Per the germline V gene, CDR1 is MNHEY and CDR2 is SVGEGT. The CDR3 loop spans 16 amino acids. V dropped 0 bases and J dropped 5 bases, with 17 bases sitting between them. The CDR3 here is CASSYSVAVADNEQYF. The CDR3 DNA reads as TGTGCCAGCAGTTACTCTGTGGCGGTAGCGGATAACGAGCAGTACTTC.

The chain has TRBV10-3 and TRBJ1-2; 8 bases match TRBD1. Germline V lookup: CDR1 ENHRY, CDR2 SYGVKD. The CDR3 extends over 16 amino acids. V shed 6 bases, J shed 2 bases, and the junction held 11 bases outside the gene matches. The CDR3 bases are TGTGCCATCAGCGCTACTCCGGGACAGGAAAACTATGGCTACACCTTC. This encodes CAISATPGQENYGYTF.

This clonotype has a single count. This chain links TRBV7-8 with TRBJ1-1; D gene unclear. The V end lost 0 bases, the J end lost 3 bases, and 14 bases lay between the germline ends. This CDR3 is 16 amino acids long. Germline CDR1 reads SGHVS; CDR2 reads FQNEAQ. As DNA, the CDR3 is TGTGCCAGCAGCTTAGCAGGACCCAACAGAGACACTGAAGCTTTCTTT. Amino acid sequence: CASSLAGPNRDTEAFF.

This clonotype was recorded a few times. This chain connects TRBV27 to TRBJ1-1, with D tentatively TRBD1 (6 bases). Per germline, CDR1 MNHEY and CDR2 SMNVEV (reference sequence). The CDR3 extends over 14 amino acids. V lost 5 bases and J 2 bases, leaving 12 bases between the germline ends. This CDR3 is CASSRRTDNTEAFF. The CDR3 nucleotides are TGTGCCAGCAGTCGCCGGACAGATAACACTGAAGCTTTCTTT.

The V gene is TRBV4-3, the J gene TRBJ2-7; 11 bases are shared with TRBD2. This CDR3 comprises 17 residues. Losses at the gene ends were 2 bases for V and 4 bases for J; bases not matched to a gene: 10. Germline V gives CDR1 LGHNA, CDR2 YSLEER. The CDR3, as DNA: TGCGCCAGCAGCCAAAACACCGGGACTAGCGGCGTGTACGAGCAGTACTTC. It specifies CASSQNTGTSGVYEQYF.

This chain uses TRBV12-3 or TRBV12-4 with TRBJ1-2; no definite D call. Trimming pared 3 bases from V and 0 bases from J, leaving 5 bases between. CDR3 length equals 13 residues. CDR3 in amino acids: CASSFRANYGYTF. The CDR3 nucleotides read TGTGCCAGCAGTTTTCGGGCTAACTATGGCTACACCTTC.

The J gene is TRBJ2-1, the V gene TRBV6-1, with a possible D match to TRBD1 (6 bases). CDR1 MNHNS and CDR2 SASEGT come from the germline V gene. The ends were cut back, 1 base at V and 0 bases at J, with 7 bases in the middle. CDR3 length equals 15 residues. This CDR3 is CASSEEGVSYNEQFF. The CDR3 nucleotides are TGTGCCAGCAGTGAAGAGGGGGTCTCCTACAATGAGCAGTTCTTC.

This clonotype was observed a handful of times. The chain carries TRBV20-1 and TRBJ2-2; 8 nucleotides agree with TRBD2. CDR1 DFQATT and CDR2 SNEGSKA come from the germline V gene (reference sequence). This CDR3 is 14 amino acids long. V lost 6 bases to trimming and J lost 7 bases; unmatched junction nucleotides: 10. The CDR3 DNA is TGCAGTGCGAGCGGGACTAGTGACAGCGGGGAGCTGTTTTTT. Encoded protein: CSASGTSDSGELFF.

The rearrangement joins TRBV6-1 to TRBJ1-4; D remains ambiguous. This CDR3 spans 14 amino acids. The germline V gene has CDR1 MNHNS and CDR2 SASEGT. V dropped 6 bases and J dropped 5 bases, with 13 bases sitting between them. CDR3 amino acids: CASSTRQTNEKLFF. In DNA form, the CDR3 reads TGTGCCAGCAGCACACGACAAACCAATGAAAAACTGTTTTTT.

This chain connects TRBV12-3 or TRBV12-4 to TRBJ1-5, with D possibly TRBD1 on 5 matching bases. The V and J ends lost 6 bases and 5 bases respectively, with 17 bases between them. This CDR3 has 15 residues. Written as DNA, the CDR3 is TGTGCCAGCAGAGAAGGCCGGCGGGGGGATCAGCCCCAGCATTTT. Residues: CASREGRRGDQPQHF.

The chain is built from TRBV5-4 and TRBJ2-2; D call uncertain. V was trimmed by 4 bases and J by 6 bases, leaving 19 bases between them. Germline lookup yields CDR1 SGHNT and CDR2 YYREEE (reference sequence). The CDR3 totals 16 residues. CDR3 bases: TGTGCCAGCAGCCAACGTGTCGGTAATATAGCCGGGGAGCTGTTTTTT. Residues: CASSQRVGNIAGELFF. The whole variable domain, filled in from reference TRBV5-4 and TRBJ2-2, reads ETGVTQSPTHLIKTRGQQVTLRCSSQSGHNTVSWYQQALGQGPQFIFQYYREEENGRGNFPPRFSGLQFPNYSSELNVNALELDDSALYLCASSQRVGNIAGELFFGEGSRLTVL.

V gene TRBV6-1 combines with J gene TRBJ2-7, with D perhaps given as TRBD1 or TRBD2 (5 bases each). Germline lookup yields CDR1 MNHNS and CDR2 SASEGT. Trimming pared 6 bases from V and 6 bases from J, leaving 15 bases between. The length of the CDR3 is 13 residues. As DNA, the CDR3 is TGTGCCAGCAGGCCACCCGGGACCGGCGAGCAGTACTTC. This sequence encodes CASRPPGTGEQYF.

This clonotype was counted only a few times. The rearrangement joins TRBV24-1 to TRBJ2-1; D is undetermined. Germline CDR1 reads KGHDR; CDR2 reads SFDVKD. The CDR3 runs to 13 residues. Trimming shortened V by 3 bases and J by 7 bases, and 9 bases separated the two germline ends. The CDR3 sequence: CATSDRYPNEQFF. CDR3 DNA: TGTGCCACCAGTGATCGTTACCCAAATGAGCAGTTCTTC.

The chain employs TRBV12-3 or TRBV12-4 and TRBJ1-2, with a weak D call TRBD1 (5 bases). V lost 6 bases and J lost 7, with 21 bases in between. The CDR3 has 15 residues. This CDR3 reads CASSLPGGMLGGYTF. DNA of the CDR3: TGTGCCAGCAGCCTCCCGGGGGGTATGTTAGGTGGCTACACCTTC.

This clonotype came up once. The V and J genes are TRBV10-3 and TRBJ2-2, with 11 positions matching TRBD1. In germline, CDR1 is ENHRY, CDR2 SYGVKD. CDR3 length equals 19 residues. The junction had 13 bases not matched to a gene; V was cut back by 7 bases and J by 0 bases. CDR3 amino acids: CAIKDAPPGQGANTGELFF. The CDR3 coding sequence is TGTGCCATCAAGGATGCCCCACCGGGACAGGGGGCGAACACCGGGGAGCTGTTTTTT.